The 23 T cell receptor beta chains given below trace back to one sample, sequenced in a study of control samples from healthy donors and cancer patients. Data came from immunoSEQ multiplex PCR; TCRdb stores just in-frame clones and leaves some out. This table has around 150,000 clones, approximately 94% appearing once. Sequencing was carried out using blood. These TCRs come from a woman aged 40 to 50 in good health.

This clone is a singleton in its sample. The rearrangement joins TRBV7-9 to TRBJ2-3; 7 nucleotides align to TRBD1. The CDR3 runs to 16 residues. V was clipped by 5 bases and J by 0 bases; unmatched bases: 8. Per the germline V gene, CDR1 is SEHNR and CDR2 is FQNEAQ (reference sequence). The CDR3 sequence is CASSRDSLRSTDTQYF. The CDR3 bases are TGTGCCAGCAGCCGGGACAGCCTTCGTAGCACAGATACGCAGTATTTT.

The chain is built from TRBV5-1 and TRBJ2-6; D ambiguous. The CDR3 is 15 amino acids. V was cut by 4 bases and J by 1 base, with 9 bases left in between. Germline CDR1 reads SGHRS; CDR2 reads YFSETQ. This CDR3 reads CASSPERSGANVLTF. CDR3 DNA: TGCGCCAGCAGCCCGGAGCGATCTGGGGCCAACGTCCTGACTTTC.

The chain couples TRBV4-3 to TRBJ2-1, with 11 bases fitting TRBD2. The CDR3 loop spans 15 amino acids. The junction had 4 bases not matched to a gene; V was cut back by 4 bases and J by 5 bases. The germline CDR1 and CDR2 sequences are LGHNA and YSLEER. The CDR3 loop reads CASSPGLAENNEQFF. The CDR3 DNA follows: TGCGCCAGCAGCCCGGGACTAGCGGAAAACAATGAGCAGTTCTTC.

The chain is built from TRBV4-3 and TRBJ2-1, with D tentatively TRBD2 (5 bases). V was cut by 1 base and J by 1 base, with 20 bases left in between. The germline V gene has CDR1 LGHNA and CDR2 YSLEER. This CDR3 region has 19 residues. CDR3 nucleotides: TGCGCCAGCAGCCAAGGGGAGAAAGGATTTATTAGGTCCTACAATGAGCAGTTCTTC. It is translated as CASSQGEKGFIRSYNEQFF.

The V call is TRBV18, the J call TRBJ2-2, with D maybe TRBD2 (5 bases). This CDR3 region has 16 residues. The V end lost 6 bases, the J end lost 6 bases, and 20 bases lay between the germline ends. CDR1 KGHSH and CDR2 LQKENI come from the germline V gene. CDR3 residues: CASSPLLRVEAGELFF. In nucleotides, the CDR3 is TGTGCCAGCTCGCCCCTTTTAAGGGTGGAGGCCGGGGAGCTGTTTTTT.

V gene TRBV11-2 combines with J gene TRBJ1-1; maybe TRBD1 (6 bases). Germline V gives CDR1 SGHAT, CDR2 FQNNGV. The CDR3 length is 15 residues. The germline V and J ends were trimmed by 1 base and 3 bases, with 12 bases remaining between them. The CDR3 DNA reads as TGTGCCAGCAGCTTAGCGAGCCGGGGGCACACTGAAGCTTTCTTT. This sequence encodes CASSLASRGHTEAFF.

CDR3 sequence reads: CASSSSGRPYEQYF. Written as DNA, the CDR3 is TGTGCCAGCAGTTCTAGCGGGAGGCCCTACGAGCAGTACTTC. The gene calls are TRBV27 and TRBJ2-7; 11 bases match TRBD2. This CDR3 is built from 14 residues. The germline V gene has CDR1 MNHEY and CDR2 SMNVEV (reference sequence). The V gene end was trimmed by 4 bases and the J gene end by 2 bases; junction bases not matched to a gene: 1.

V is TRBV9 and J is TRBJ1-1; no reliable D call. Trimming shortened V by 0 bases and J by 0 bases, and 6 bases separated the two germline ends. There are 14 residues in the CDR3. CDR1 and CDR2 (germline): SGDLS, YYNGEE. This CDR3 reads CASSVGVLNTEAFF. CDR3 nucleotides: TGTGCCAGCAGCGTAGGGGTTTTGAACACTGAAGCTTTCTTT.

The chain links TRBV18 to TRBJ1-1; no definite D call. In germline, CDR1 is KGHSH, CDR2 LQKENI. The CDR3 contains 14 residues. V lost 0 bases, J lost 1 base, and 6 bases lay in between. Here the CDR3 DNA reads TGTGCCAGCTCACCACCGATTTCGAACACTGAAGCTTTCTTT. Translated: CASSPPISNTEAFF.

The chain combines TRBV7-2 with TRBJ2-2; 9 bases match TRBD2. The CDR3 extends over 18 amino acids. CDR1 is SGHTA, CDR2 FQGNSA, per germline. Trimming removed 5 bases from V and 0 bases from J; junction bases left unmatched: 10. The CDR3 nucleotides are TGTGCCAGCAGCGAGACTAGCGGTCTAATTTCGAACACCGGGGAGCTGTTTTTT. Its translation: CASSETSGLISNTGELFF.

The chain recombines TRBV28 with TRBJ1-3; no firm D call. In germline, CDR1 is MDHEN, CDR2 SYDVKM. Trimming removed 5 bases from V and 1 base from J, with 12 bases in between. The CDR3 covers 15 residues. The CDR3, as DNA: TGTGCCAGCAGTCAAGGACGGCCTTCTGGAAACACCATATATTTT. Its translation is CASSQGRPSGNTIYF.

The rearrangement links TRBV18 to TRBJ2-7; D gene ambiguous. Trimming removed 3 bases at V and 4 bases at J, with 10 bases between. CDR3 length: 13 amino acids. Germline assignment: CDR1 KGHSH and CDR2 LQKENI. CDR3 DNA sequence: TGTGCCAGCTCACCGTTAACAAATTACGAGCAGTACTTC. As protein: CASSPLTNYEQYF. Complete variable domain (other parts from reference TRBV18 and TRBJ2-7): NAGVMQNPRHLVRRRGQEARLRCSPMKGHSHVYWYRQLPEEGLKFMVYLQKENIIDESGMPKERFSAEFPKEGPSILRIQQVVRGDSAAYFCASSPLTNYEQYFGPGTRLTVT.

V and J are TRBV30 and TRBJ1-2; a possible D gene is TRBD1 (5 bases). V was cut by 4 bases and J by 1 base, with 19 bases left in between. CDR1 is GTSNPN, CDR2 SVGIG, per germline (reference sequence). CDR3 size: 16 residues. Written as DNA, the CDR3 is TGTGCCTGGAAGGGACGTGGCCAGCCTCGTAACTATGGCTACACCTTC. Translating it yields CAWKGRGQPRNYGYTF.

The DNA for the CDR3 is TGTGCCAGCAGTTGGGGGTGGGGTTTCGAGCAGTACTTC. As protein: CASSWGWGFEQYF. This chain uses TRBV7-2 with TRBJ2-7, with D tentatively TRBD1 or TRBD2 (5 bases each). The ends were cut back, 6 bases at V and 6 bases at J, with 15 bases in the middle. The V gene's germline CDR1 is SGHTA and CDR2 FQGNSA. The CDR3 runs 13 residues.

This clone occurred once. The genes are TRBV29-1 and TRBJ1-1, with unresolved D. CDR3 length: 12 amino acids. V was pared by 4 bases and J by 2 bases, with 8 bases between. Germline V gene sequence: CDR1 SQVTM, CDR2 ANQGSEA. CDR3 in DNA: TGCAGCGTTGGCCAAAGAAACACTGAAGCTTTCTTT. It yields the protein CSVGQRNTEAFF. Full variable domain (rest looked up from reference TRBV29-1 and TRBJ1-1): SAVISQKPSRDICQRGTSLTIQCQVDSQVTMMFWYRQQPGQSLTLIATANQGSEATYESGFVIDKFPISRPNLTFSTLTVSNMSPEDSSIYLCSVGQRNTEAFFGQGTRLTVV.

The rearrangement uses TRBV20-1 and TRBJ1-1; no firm D call. The CDR3 is 11 amino acids. CDR1 and CDR2 from the germline V gene are DFQATT and SNEGSKA (reference sequence). With 5 bases removed from V and 7 bases from J, the gap between germline ends came to 11 bases. In nucleotides, the CDR3 is TGCAGTGCTCCAGGACCTCTTGAAGCTTTCTTT. It codes for CSAPGPLEAFF.

The rearrangement joins TRBV11-2 to TRBJ1-6; D ambiguous. The CDR3 has 14 residues. V lost 3 bases and J 0 bases, leaving 3 bases between the germline ends. Germline CDR1 and CDR2: SGHAT and FQNNGV. CDR3 sequence reads: CASSFSSYNSPLHF. The CDR3 coding sequence is TGTGCCAGCAGCTTCAGCTCCTATAATTCACCCCTCCACTTT.

This chain links TRBV5-5 with TRBJ2-7, with 8 bases that match TRBD1. The CDR3 has 16 amino acids. With 3 bases clipped from V and 3 bases from J, the junction kept 11 bases outside the gene matches. Per the germline V gene, CDR1 is SGHKS and CDR2 is YYEKEE (reference sequence). The CDR3 spells CASSYAGGARFYEQYF. CDR3 coding DNA: TGTGCCAGCAGCTATGCAGGGGGCGCTAGGTTCTACGAGCAGTACTTC.

This clone was detected only once. The chain carries TRBV12-3 or TRBV12-4 and TRBJ2-3, with D unclear. The germline V and J ends were trimmed by 6 bases and 6 bases, with 13 bases remaining between them. The CDR3 length is 13 residues. The CDR3 nucleotides read TGTGCCAGCAGAACGACCGCGCGGGATACGCAGTATTTT. This encodes CASRTTARDTQYF.

The rearrangement uses TRBV29-1 and TRBJ2-3; the D gene is possibly TRBD1 (7 bases). CDR1 is SQVTM, CDR2 ANQGSEA, per germline. V was pared by 7 bases and J by 6 bases, with 23 bases between. This CDR3 contains 15 residues. The CDR3 DNA reads as TGCAGCGCCCGAAGGGGGCTAGCGCGCCGGGATACGCAGTATTTT. Translated: CSARRGLARRDTQYF.

V gene TRBV20-1 combines with J gene TRBJ1-5; D not certain. V lost 3 bases and J lost 2, with 11 bases in between. The CDR3 contains 14 residues. Germline V gives CDR1 DFQATT, CDR2 SNEGSKA (reference sequence). The CDR3, as DNA: TGCAGTGCTAGTTTCCTAGGCGGCAATCAGCCCCAGCATTTT. Encoded protein: CSASFLGGNQPQHF.

V and J are TRBV6-2 or TRBV6-3 and TRBJ2-6; D assignment may be TRBD1 or TRBD2 (6 bases each). V shed 5 bases and J shed 1 base, with 27 bases lying between them. The CDR3 has 21 residues. Germline CDR1 is MNHEY and CDR2 is SVGEGT. The CDR3 loop reads CASSTRAGGSGGVSGANVLTF. CDR3 bases: TGTGCCAGCAGTACTCGGGCCGGGGGCTCCGGCGGGGTTTCTGGGGCCAACGTCCTGACTTTC.

The V call is TRBV5-1, the J call TRBJ2-1, with TRBD2 identical over 8 bases. CDR3 size: 18 residues. CDR1 SGHRS and CDR2 YFSETQ come from the germline V gene. V gave up 0 bases and J gave up 0 bases; unmatched junction bases: 8. DNA of the CDR3: TGCGCCAGCAGCTTGGTAGGCGGGGGGCGAAGCTCCTACAATGAGCAGTTCTTC. Its translation is CASSLVGGGRSSYNEQFF.